Included here is one TCR beta chain sequence, with context. The antigen remains undetermined. These data come from a study of response to subunit inactivated influenza vaccine. TCRdb fed the RT-PCR reads into MiXCR, producing one record per CDR3 protein. In the table there are some 800,000 distinct CDR3 sequences, approximately 21% of which are singletons. Study results and limitations: The authors put forward the suggestion that each seasonal influenza vaccination may bring in only a limited number of new T cells.

This CDR3 has 15 residues. The germline V and J ends were trimmed by 6 bases and 8 bases, with 19 bases remaining between them. CDR1 and CDR2 (germline): MNHNS, SASEGT. The sequencing here drew on PBMCs from blood, taken 5 days after vaccination. This TCR came from a man over 45 who received an inactivated influenza vaccine. The chain has TRBV6-1 and TRBJ1-4; D is unclear. The CDR3 DNA sequence: TGTGCCAGCAGCCCGAGCCCCAGGAAGAAAGAAAAACTGTTTTTT. This translates into CASSPSPRKKEKLFF.